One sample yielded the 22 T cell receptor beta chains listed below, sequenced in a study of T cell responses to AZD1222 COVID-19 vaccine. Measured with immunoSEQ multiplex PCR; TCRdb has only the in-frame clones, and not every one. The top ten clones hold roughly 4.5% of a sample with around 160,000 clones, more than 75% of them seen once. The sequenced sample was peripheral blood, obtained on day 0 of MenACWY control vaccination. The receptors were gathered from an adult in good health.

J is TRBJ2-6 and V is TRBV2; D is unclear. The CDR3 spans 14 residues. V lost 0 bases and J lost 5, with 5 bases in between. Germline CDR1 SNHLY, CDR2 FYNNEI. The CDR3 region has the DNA TGTGCCAGCAGTGAAGCGCGAAGGGCCAACGTCCTGACTTTC. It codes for CASSEARRANVLTF.

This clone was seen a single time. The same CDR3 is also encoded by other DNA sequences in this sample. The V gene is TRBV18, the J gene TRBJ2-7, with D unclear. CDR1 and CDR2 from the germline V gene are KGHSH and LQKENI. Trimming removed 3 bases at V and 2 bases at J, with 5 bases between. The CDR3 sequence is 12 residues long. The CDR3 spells CASSPGTYEQYV. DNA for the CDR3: TGTGCCAGCTCACCTGGGACCTACGAGCAGTACGTC.

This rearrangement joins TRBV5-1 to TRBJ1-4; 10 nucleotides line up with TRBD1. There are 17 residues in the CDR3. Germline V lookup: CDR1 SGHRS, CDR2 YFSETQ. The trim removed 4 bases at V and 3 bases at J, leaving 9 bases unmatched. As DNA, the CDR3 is TGCGCCAGCAGCCCCTCCCGACAGGGGGCGTCTAATGAAAAACTGTTTTTT. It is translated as CASSPSRQGASNEKLFF. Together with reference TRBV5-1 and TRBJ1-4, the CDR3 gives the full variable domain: KAGVTQTPRYLIKTRGQQVTLSCSPISGHRSVSWYQQTPGQGLQFLFEYFSETQRNKGNFPGRFSGRQFSNSRSEMNVSTLELGDSALYLCASSPSRQGASNEKLFFGSGTQLSVL.

CDR3 DNA sequence: TGTGCCAGTAGTTTATTACCTCAGCGACGGAGCTCTATCTATAATTCACCCCTCCACTTT. The encoded protein is CASSLLPQRRSSIYNSPLHF. The chain is built from TRBV19 and TRBJ1-6; D is unresolved. This CDR3 comprises 20 residues. CDR1 LNHDA and CDR2 SQIVND come from the germline V gene (reference sequence). Trimming took 5 bases from V and 3 from J, leaving 26 bases between them.

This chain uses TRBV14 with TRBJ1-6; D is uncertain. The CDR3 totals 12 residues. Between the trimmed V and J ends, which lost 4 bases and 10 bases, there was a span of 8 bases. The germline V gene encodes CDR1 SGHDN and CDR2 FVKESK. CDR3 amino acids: CASSPDQSPLHF. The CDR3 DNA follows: TGTGCCAGCAGCCCGGACCAATCACCCCTCCACTTT.

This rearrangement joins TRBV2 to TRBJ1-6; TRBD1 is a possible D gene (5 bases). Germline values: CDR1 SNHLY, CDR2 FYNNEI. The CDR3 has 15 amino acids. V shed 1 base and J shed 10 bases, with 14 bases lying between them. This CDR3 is CASSEEGRPRSPLHF. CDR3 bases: TGTGCCAGCAGTGAAGAGGGGCGGCCAAGGTCACCCCTCCACTTT.

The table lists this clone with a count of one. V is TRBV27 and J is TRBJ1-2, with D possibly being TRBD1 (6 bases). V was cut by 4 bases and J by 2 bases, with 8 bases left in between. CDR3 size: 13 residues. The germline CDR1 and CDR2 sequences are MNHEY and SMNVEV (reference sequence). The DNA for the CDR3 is TGTGCCAGCAGTTCCACAGGGAACTATGGCTACACCTTC. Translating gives CASSSTGNYGYTF.

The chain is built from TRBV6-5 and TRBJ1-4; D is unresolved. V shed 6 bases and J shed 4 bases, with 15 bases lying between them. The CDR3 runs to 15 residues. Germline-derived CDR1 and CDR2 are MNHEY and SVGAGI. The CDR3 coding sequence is TGTGCCAGCAGGGGAAGGTCTGGGGATAATGAAAAACTGTTTTTT. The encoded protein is CASRGRSGDNEKLFF.

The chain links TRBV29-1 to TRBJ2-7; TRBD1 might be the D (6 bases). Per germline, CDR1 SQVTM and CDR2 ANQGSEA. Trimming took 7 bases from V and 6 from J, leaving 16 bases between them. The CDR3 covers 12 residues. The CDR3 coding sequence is TGCAGCGCCTCAGGGGCGTGGGGCGAGCAGTACGTC. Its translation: CSASGAWGEQYV.

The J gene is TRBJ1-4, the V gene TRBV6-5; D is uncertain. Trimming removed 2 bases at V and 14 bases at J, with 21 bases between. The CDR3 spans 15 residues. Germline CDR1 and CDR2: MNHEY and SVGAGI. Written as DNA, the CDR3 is TGTGCCAGCAGTTACAGGGCGGACCTCGGTTTTGGGCTGTTTTTT. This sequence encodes CASSYRADLGFGLFF.

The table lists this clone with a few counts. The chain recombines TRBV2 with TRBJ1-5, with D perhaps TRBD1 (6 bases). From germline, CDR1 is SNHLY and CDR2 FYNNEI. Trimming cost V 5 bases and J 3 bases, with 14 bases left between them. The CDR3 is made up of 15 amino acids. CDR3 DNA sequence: TGTGCCAGCAGTTTACAGGGACACCACAATCAGCCCCAGCATTTT. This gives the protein CASSLQGHHNQPQHF. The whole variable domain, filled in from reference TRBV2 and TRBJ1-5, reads EPEVTQTPSHQVTQMGQEVILRCVPISNHLYFYWYRQILGQKVEFLVSFYNNEISEKSEIFDDQFSVERPDGSNFTLKIRSTKLEDSAMYFCASSLQGHHNQPQHFGDGTRLSIL.

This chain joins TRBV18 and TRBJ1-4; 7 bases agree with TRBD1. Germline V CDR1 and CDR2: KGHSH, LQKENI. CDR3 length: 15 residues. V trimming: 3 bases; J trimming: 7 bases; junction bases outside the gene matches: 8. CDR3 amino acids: CASSPPQGRGEKLFF. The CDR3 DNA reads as TGTGCCAGCTCACCCCCACAGGGGCGAGGTGAAAAACTGTTTTTT.

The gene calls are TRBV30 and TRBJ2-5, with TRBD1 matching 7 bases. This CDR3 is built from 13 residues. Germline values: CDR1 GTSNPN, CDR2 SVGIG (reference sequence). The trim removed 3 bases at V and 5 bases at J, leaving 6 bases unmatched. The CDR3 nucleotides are TGTGCCTGGAGATCGACAGGGCGGGAGACCCAGTACTTC. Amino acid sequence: CAWRSTGRETQYF.

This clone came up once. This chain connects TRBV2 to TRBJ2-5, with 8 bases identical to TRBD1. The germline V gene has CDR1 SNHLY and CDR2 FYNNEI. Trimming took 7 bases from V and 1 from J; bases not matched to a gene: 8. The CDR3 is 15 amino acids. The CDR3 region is CASKVPTGAQETQYF. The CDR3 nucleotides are TGTGCCAGCAAGGTCCCGACAGGGGCCCAAGAGACCCAGTACTTC.

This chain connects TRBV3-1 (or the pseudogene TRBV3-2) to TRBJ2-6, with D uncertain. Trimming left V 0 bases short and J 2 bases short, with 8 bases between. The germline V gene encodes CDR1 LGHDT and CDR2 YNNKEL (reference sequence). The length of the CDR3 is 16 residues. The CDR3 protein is CASSQDPGTGANVLTF. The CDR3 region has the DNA TGTGCCAGCAGCCAAGATCCAGGAACTGGGGCCAACGTCCTGACTTTC.

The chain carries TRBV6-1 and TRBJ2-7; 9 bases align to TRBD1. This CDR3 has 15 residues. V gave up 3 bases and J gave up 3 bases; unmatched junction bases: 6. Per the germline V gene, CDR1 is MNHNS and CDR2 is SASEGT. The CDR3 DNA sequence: TGTGCCAGCAGTGACCGGGACAGGGCTTACTACGAGCAGTACTTC. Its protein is CASSDRDRAYYEQYF.

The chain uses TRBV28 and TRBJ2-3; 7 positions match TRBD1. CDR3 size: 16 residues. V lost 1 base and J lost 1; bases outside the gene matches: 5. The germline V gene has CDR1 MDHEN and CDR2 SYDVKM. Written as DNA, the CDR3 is TGTGCCAGCAGTTTATCGTACAGGGGTGGCACAGATACGCAGTATTTT. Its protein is CASSLSYRGGTDTQYF.

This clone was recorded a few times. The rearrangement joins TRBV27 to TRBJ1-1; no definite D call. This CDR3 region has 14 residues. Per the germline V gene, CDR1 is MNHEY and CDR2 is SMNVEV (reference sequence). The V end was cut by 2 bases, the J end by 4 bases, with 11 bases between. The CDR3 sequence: CASSLRPGSTEAFF. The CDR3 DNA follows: TGTGCCAGCAGTTTACGTCCGGGGTCCACTGAAGCTTTCTTT.

The CDR3 DNA follows: TGTGCCAGCAGTTTCTTTAGACAGCCCCAGCATTTT. Amino acid sequence: CASSFFRQPQHF. This chain connects TRBV28 to TRBJ1-5; D not resolved. CDR1 MDHEN and CDR2 SYDVKM come from the germline V gene. The CDR3 is 12 amino acids. Trimming removed 3 bases from V and 7 bases from J, with 7 bases in between.

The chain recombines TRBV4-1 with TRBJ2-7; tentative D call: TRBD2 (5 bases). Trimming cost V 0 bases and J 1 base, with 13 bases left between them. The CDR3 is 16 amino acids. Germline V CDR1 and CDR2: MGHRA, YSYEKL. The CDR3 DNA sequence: TGCGCCAGCAGCCAAGATGTGTCACGCGGGTCCTACGAGCAGTACTTC. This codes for CASSQDVSRGSYEQYF.

The CDR3 region has the DNA TGTGCCAGCTCACCCCTACCGGGCACAAACTGGCAAACTGAAGCTTTCTTT. This codes for CASSPLPGTNWQTEAFF. This sequence joins TRBV18 and TRBJ1-1; D unclear. This CDR3 has 17 residues. Germline assignment: CDR1 KGHSH and CDR2 LQKENI. V dropped 3 bases and J dropped 5 bases, with 22 bases sitting between them.

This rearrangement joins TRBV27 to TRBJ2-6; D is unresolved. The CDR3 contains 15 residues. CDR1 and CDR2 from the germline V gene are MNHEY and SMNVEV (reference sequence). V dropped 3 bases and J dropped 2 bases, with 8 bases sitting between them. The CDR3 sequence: CASSFGRAGANVLTF. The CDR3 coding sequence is TGTGCCAGCAGTTTTGGTAGGGCTGGGGCCAACGTCCTGACTTTC.